Here is one T cell receptor (beta chain) with its context. The antigen remains undetermined. Trimming stripped 1 base from V and 13 bases from J, with 10 bases between. The CDR3 has 11 amino acids. CDR1 is SEHNR and CDR2 is FQNEAQ in the germline V gene (reference sequence). By quantitative 5'-RACE with molecular barcodes, the TCR beta libraries were made. TCRdb itself ran the 5' RACE reads through MiXCR, one entry per CDR3 protein. The top ten clones hold 0.45% to 0.6% of a sample with more than 650,000 distinct CDR3 sequences, 10% to 15% of them seen once. The data belong to a study of CD8 T cells in ankylosing spondylitis. General study points: Apparently characteristic of ankylosing spondylitis blood was a TCR beta motif (roughly 8 highly homologous variants).

The sample was blood, either unsorted or a sorted T cell fraction (not recorded which). This sequence joins TRBV7-9 and TRBJ2-5, with a weak D call TRBD2 (6 bases). This receptor was identified in a male donor with ankylosing spondylitis. The CDR3 reads CASSLEEGPYF. CDR3 DNA: TGTGCCAGCAGCTTAGAGGAGGGGCCGTACTTC.